Reported below is one T cell receptor beta chain. Measured with immunoSEQ multiplex PCR; TCRdb has only the in-frame clones, and not every one. The profile shows about 180,000 clones, around four fifths of them singletons. This sample stems from a study of blood T cell repertoires in COVID-19. Germline lookup yields CDR1 LNHDA and CDR2 SQIVND (reference sequence). Trimming took 0 bases from V and 1 from J, leaving 9 bases between them. This CDR3 is 15 amino acids long. The V call is TRBV19, the J call TRBJ1-1; no definite D call. The sequencing input was peripheral blood. This clonotype was obtained from a woman aged 55-75 years with acute or convalescent COVID-19. The CDR3 bases are TGTGCCAGTAGTATAGATGGAGCACCGAACACTGAAGCTTTCTTT. The encoded protein is CASSIDGAPNTEAFF.